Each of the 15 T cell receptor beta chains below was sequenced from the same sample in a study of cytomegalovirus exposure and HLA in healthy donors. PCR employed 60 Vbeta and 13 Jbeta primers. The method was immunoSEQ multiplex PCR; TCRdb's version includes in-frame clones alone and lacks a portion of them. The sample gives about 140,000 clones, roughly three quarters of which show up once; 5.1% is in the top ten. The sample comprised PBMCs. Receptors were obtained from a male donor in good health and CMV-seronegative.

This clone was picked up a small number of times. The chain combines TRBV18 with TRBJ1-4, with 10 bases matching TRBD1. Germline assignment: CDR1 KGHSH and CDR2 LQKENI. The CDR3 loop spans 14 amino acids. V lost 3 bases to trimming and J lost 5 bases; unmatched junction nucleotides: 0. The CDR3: CASSPGQGNEKLFF. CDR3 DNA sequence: TGTGCCAGCTCACCGGGACAGGGGAATGAAAAACTGTTTTTT. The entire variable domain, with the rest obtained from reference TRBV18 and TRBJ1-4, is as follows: NAGVMQNPRHLVRRRGQEARLRCSPMKGHSHVYWYRQLPEEGLKFMVYLQKENIIDESGMPKERFSAEFPKEGPSILRIQQVVRGDSAAYFCASSPGQGNEKLFFGSGTQLSVL.

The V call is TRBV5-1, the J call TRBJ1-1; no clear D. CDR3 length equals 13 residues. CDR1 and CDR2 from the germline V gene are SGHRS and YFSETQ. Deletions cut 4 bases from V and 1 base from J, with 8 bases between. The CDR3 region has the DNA TGCGCCAGCAGCGTAGACACGAACACTGAAGCTTTCTTT. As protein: CASSVDTNTEAFF.

The CDR3 bases are TGTGCCAGCAGCGTAGATGGGACAGGACAAGAGACCCAGTACTTC. Its translation is CASSVDGTGQETQYF. The genes are TRBV9 and TRBJ2-5; 8 nucleotides line up with TRBD1. The junction had 3 bases not matched to a gene; V was cut back by 0 bases and J by 2 bases. Germline CDR1 and CDR2: SGDLS and YYNGEE. The CDR3 runs to 15 residues. The entire variable domain, with the rest obtained from reference TRBV9 and TRBJ2-5, is as follows: DSGVTQTPKHLITATGQRVTLRCSPRSGDLSVYWYQQSLDQGLQFLIQYYNGEERAKGNILERFSAQQFPDLHSELNLSSLELGDSALYFCASSVDGTGQETQYFGPGTRLLVL.

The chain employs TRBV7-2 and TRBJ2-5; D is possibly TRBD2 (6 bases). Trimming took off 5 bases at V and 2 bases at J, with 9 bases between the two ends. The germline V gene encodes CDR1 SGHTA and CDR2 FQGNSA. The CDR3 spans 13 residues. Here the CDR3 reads CASSRDFQETQYF. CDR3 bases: TGTGCCAGCAGCCGGGACTTTCAAGAGACCCAGTACTTC.

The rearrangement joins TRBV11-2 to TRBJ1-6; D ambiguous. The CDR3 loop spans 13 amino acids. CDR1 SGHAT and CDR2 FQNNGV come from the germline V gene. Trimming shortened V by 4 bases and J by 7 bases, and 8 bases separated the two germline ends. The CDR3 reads CASSSTVNSPLHF. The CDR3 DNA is TGTGCCAGCAGCTCAACAGTGAATTCACCCCTCCACTTT. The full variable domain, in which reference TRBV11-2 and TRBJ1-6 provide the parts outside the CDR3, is EAGVAQSPRYKIIEKRQSVAFWCNPISGHATLYWYQQILGQGPKLLIQFQNNGVVDDSQLPKDRFSAERLKGVDSTLKIQPAKLEDSAVYLCASSSTVNSPLHFGNGTRLTVT.

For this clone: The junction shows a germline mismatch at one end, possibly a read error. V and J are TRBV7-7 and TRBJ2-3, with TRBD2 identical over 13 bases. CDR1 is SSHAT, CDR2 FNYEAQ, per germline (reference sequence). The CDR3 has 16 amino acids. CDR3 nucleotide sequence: TGTGCTAGCAGCGGAAGACTAGCGGGGGGCGCAGATACGCAGTATTTT. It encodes CASSGRLAGGADTQYF.

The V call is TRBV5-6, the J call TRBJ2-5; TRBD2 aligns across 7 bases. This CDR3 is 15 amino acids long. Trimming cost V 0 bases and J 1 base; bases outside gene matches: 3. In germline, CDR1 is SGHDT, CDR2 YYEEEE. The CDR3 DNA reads TGTGCCAGCAGCTTGGCTAGCGGCCTCCAAGAGACCCAGTACTTC. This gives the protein CASSLASGLQETQYF.

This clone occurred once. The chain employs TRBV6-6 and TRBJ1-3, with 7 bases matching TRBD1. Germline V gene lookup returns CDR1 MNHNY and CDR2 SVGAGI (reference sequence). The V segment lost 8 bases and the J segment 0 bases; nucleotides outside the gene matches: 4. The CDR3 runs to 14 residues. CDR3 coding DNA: TGTGCCAGCGGGACAGTTCCCTCTGGAAACACCATATATTTT. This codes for CASGTVPSGNTIYF.

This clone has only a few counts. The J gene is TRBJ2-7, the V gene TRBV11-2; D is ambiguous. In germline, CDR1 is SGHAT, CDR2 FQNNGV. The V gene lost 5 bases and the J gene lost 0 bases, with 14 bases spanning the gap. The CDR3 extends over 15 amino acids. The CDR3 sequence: CASSRGPLGSYEQYF. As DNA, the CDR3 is TGTGCCAGCAGCCGAGGCCCGCTGGGCTCCTACGAGCAGTACTTC.

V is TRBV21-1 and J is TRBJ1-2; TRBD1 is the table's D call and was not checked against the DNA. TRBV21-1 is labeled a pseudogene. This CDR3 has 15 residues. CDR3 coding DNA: TGTGCCAGCAGCAAAGCTCCCGCGACAGAGTATGGCTACACCTTC. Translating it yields CASSKAPATEYGYTF.

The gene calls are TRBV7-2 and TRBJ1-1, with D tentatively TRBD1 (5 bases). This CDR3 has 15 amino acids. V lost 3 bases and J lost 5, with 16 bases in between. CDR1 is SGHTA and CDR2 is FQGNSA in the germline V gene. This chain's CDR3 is CASSFGGGKWTEAFF. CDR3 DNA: TGTGCCAGCAGCTTTGGGGGGGGGAAGTGGACTGAAGCTTTCTTT.

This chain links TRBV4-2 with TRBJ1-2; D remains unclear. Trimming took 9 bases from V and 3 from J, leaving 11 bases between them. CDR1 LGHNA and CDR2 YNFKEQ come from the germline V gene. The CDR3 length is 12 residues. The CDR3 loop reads CARDGEYYGYTF. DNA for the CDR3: TGTGCCAGGGACGGGGAATACTATGGCTACACCTTC.

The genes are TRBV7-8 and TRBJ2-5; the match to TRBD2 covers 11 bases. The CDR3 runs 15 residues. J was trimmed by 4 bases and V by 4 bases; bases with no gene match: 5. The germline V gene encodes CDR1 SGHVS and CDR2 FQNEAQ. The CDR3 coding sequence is TGTGCCAGCAGCTCCCTAGCGGGGGGTGGAGAGACCCAGTACTTC. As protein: CASSSLAGGGETQYF.

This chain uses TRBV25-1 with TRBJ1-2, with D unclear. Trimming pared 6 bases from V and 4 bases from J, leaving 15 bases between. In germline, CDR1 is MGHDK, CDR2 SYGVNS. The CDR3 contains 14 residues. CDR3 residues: CASSLAGTVYGYTF. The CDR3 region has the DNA TGTGCCAGCAGCCTGGCGGGAACGGTCTATGGCTACACCTTC.

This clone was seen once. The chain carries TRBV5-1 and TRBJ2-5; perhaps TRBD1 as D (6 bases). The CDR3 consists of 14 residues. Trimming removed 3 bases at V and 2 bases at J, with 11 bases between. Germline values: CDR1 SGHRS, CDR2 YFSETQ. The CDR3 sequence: CASSYLQGQETQYF. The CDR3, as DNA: TGCGCCAGCAGCTACCTACAGGGTCAAGAGACCCAGTACTTC.